This T cell receptor (beta chain) was documented in a study of cytomegalovirus exposure and HLA in healthy donors. Nominally healthy donors were sampled, though unrecorded immune exposures were likely. Primers included in the PCR were 60 Vbeta and 13 Jbeta primers. Profiled with immunoSEQ multiplex PCR; TCRdb holds only in-frame clones, not every one. The sample's table shows under 75,000 clones. The CDR3 consists of 15 residues. From germline, CDR1 is ENHRY and CDR2 SYGVKD. The V segment lost 5 bases and the J segment 0 bases; nucleotides outside the gene matches: 6. General study points: Association with HLA alleles at 0.05 false discovery rate was found for around 15,000 TCR beta sequences in a later analysis. It was only CMV serostatus that was available as immune exposure information.

As regards this clone: As yet, its antigen is unknown.

The specimen was PBMCs. The source of this sequence is a female donor in good health and CMV-seropositive. The chain combines TRBV10-3 with TRBJ2-7; 8 bases agree with TRBD1. CDR3 sequence: CAISPGQGLSYEQYF. CDR3 in DNA: TGTGCCATCAGTCCTGGACAGGGACTCTCCTACGAGCAGTACTTC.